This T cell receptor beta chain was profiled in a study of T cells in Graves' hyperthyroidism and ophthalmopathy (dated by TCRdb to about 2019). Regarding the study in general: Peripheral blood was sampled at the time of initial diagnosis, prior to any treatment. For training and testing, the 110 or so patients in the discovery cohort were randomly divided in a 7:3 ratio. Once sampling was done, hyperthyroidism patients were given methimazole at a starting dose of 30 mg daily, whereas ophthalmopathy patients were given high-dose intravenous methylprednisolone. In several Graves' hyperthyroidism patients, the study also compared T-cell repertoires from thyroid tissue with T-cell repertoires from blood. Whether ophthalmopathy could be predicted prospectively was tested in an independent validation cohort made up of roughly 19 hyperthyroidism patients plus 17 patients who later progressed to ophthalmopathy. TCR Vbeta CDR3 sequencing of roughly 140 peripheral blood samples (roughly 43 ophthalmopathy, 75 or so hyperthyroidism and roughly 17 progressor patients) is reported in the paper. TCR V-J signatures able to tell the groups apart were searched for in a discovery cohort of about a hundred patients, of whom over 40 had Graves' ophthalmopathy and roughly 59 had stable Graves' hyperthyroidism. The study at large found these results: In validation, the model predicted progression to ophthalmopathy with roughly 66% sensitivity and around 72% specificity, a median of approximately 6.7 months before onset. Sample size was not statistically predetermined, and investigators were not blinded to group allocation. In cross-validation, a model built on a 13 V-J signature told ophthalmopathy apart from stable hyperthyroidism with approximately 90% sensitivity and about 81% specificity, and in testing the same model reached 80%/75%. Most expanded thyroid clonotypes (frequency above 0.001) were also found in blood, which suggests that blood repertoires may mirror thyroid immune responses.

About this clonotype itself: The antigen this receptor binds is unknown. No base-level quality is on record; no much larger clone is a single base apart.

The CDR3 runs 14 amino acids, cysteine and phenylalanine included. Solely the CDR3 DNA is kept, with 42 bases framed from the first base. Trimmed from V: 0 bases; trimmed from J: 12 bases; junction bases lacking a gene match: 4. Sequences MRHNA (CDR1) and SNTAGT (CDR2) are obtained from the germline V gene. A patient counted as having stable Graves' hyperthyroidism if no progression to ophthalmopathy occurred over 18 months of follow-up. Hyperthyroidism patients were aged 18 to 65 years and newly diagnosed, with disease duration of less than 2 months. Patients with uncontrolled infections, other autoimmune diseases, pregnancy or lactation were excluded. Diagnoses were based on clinical symptoms, serum thyroxine and TRAb, thyroid ultrasound and orbital computed tomography. PBMCs were separated from over 9 ml of fresh peripheral blood using Ficoll-Paque density gradient centrifugation. Total RNA was extracted using Trizol reagent, and RNA quality was assessed on an Agilent 2100 Bioanalyzer.

The TCR beta CDR3 regions were amplified from the RNA transcripts. The TCR CDR3 was subjected to a first round of RT-PCR using the HTBI primer set and the Qiagen OneStep RT-PCR kit. Libraries were constructed in a second round of multiplex PCR, after which size selection and purification were performed. Libraries were sequenced paired-end with 100 bp reads on an Illumina HiSeq2000. Turning to the authors' computational methods: SOAPnuke was used to process the raw data, throwing out any read that contained adapters or uncalled bases, had a mean Phred below 15, or lacked an exact constant-primer or identifier match. COPE v1.2.5 was used to merge the high-quality paired reads, and each unique nucleotide sequence was defined as a clonotype. MiTCR v1.1 was used to align the clonotypes against IMGT TRBV, TRBD and TRBJ reference segments. The analysis included only V-J combinations with a frequency above 0.0001, which together covered around 99% of the repertoires. The TCS score was defined as F50 (clonal expansion) divided by E x V (chaos), with BLOSUM62-based TCRdist calculated between CDR3 peptides within each V-J. Welch's t-statistics and random forest reduced fewer than 550 V-J features to 10 to 15, which were used in a naive Bayes classifier (R e1071). The raw public data were reprocessed by TCRdb itself: fastp quality trimming at Q25, MiXCR clonotype calling, in-frame beta chains only. CDR3 protein duplicates are merged, each entry listing the most common genes and DNA. TCRdb assigned the V and J calls; the authors' analysis was not used. This sample is represented by some 740,000 distinct CDR3 sequences; around 15% of them were singletons. The leading ten clones occupy around 9.6% of the sample.

The TCR originated in a woman between 18 and 30 years old with Graves' hyperthyroidism. The chain employs TRBV6-4 and TRBJ2-3, with 12 central nucleotides matching TRBD2. Sequenced: blood. In nucleotides, the sequence is TGTGCCAGCAGTGACTCCCCGACTAGCGGGAGACAGTATTTT. It codes for CASSDSPTSGRQYF.